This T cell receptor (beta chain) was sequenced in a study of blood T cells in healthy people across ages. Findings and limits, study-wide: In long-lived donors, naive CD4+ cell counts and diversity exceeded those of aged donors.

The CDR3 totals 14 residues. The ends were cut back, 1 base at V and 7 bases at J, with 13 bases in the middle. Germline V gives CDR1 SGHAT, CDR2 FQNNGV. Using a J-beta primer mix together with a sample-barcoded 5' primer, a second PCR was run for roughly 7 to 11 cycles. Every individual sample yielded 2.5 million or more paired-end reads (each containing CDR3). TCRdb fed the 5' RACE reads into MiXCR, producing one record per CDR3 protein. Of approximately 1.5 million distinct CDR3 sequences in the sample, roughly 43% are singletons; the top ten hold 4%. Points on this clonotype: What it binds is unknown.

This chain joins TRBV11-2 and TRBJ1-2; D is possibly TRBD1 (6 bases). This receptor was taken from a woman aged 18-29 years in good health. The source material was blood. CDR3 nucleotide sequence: TGTGCCAGCAGCTTAGTTGGGGGGCCTCCTGGCTACACCTTC. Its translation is CASSLVGGPPGYTF.